This T cell receptor (beta chain) appears in the sequencing data of a study of blood T cell repertoires in COVID-19 (dated by TCRdb to about 2020). Context from the whole study: Samples from collaborators originated in the United States, Italy and Spain and spanned both the acute and convalescent phases of COVID-19. The repertoires were made available in a free public database intended to serve as a resource for research on the immune response to SARS-CoV-2. The prospective study material was composed of cDNA or gDNA derived from T cells, B-cell-depleted T cells, or PBMCs. Subjects who had been exposed to COVID-19, were actively infected with it, or had recovered from it provided the deeply sampled blood TCRbeta repertoires that made up the dataset. A de-identified subject ID, COVID-19 status, age in years and sex were almost always included in the sample metadata. The samples were drawn from the first 160 participants of the ongoing ImmuneRACE study and from 1,200 or so subjects provided by 6 global collaborators. HLA class I and class II types, where available, came from metadata supplied by the sample provider rather than from assay-based typing.

The germline V gene specifies MDHEN as CDR1 and SYDVKM as CDR2. V was cut back by 6 bases and J by 7 bases, leaving a gap of 16 bases between them. The CDR3, cysteine through phenylalanine, is 15 amino acids long. Of all the DNA, just the CDR3 is kept, 45 bases in frame from base 1. TCRbeta CDR3 regions were amplified from genomic DNA by means of the immunoSEQ Assay, a bias-controlled multiplex PCR. In the source study's methods: Within the assay, amplification of reference gene primers was used to estimate how many nucleated cells each sample contained. To quantify the absolute abundance of each unique TCRbeta CDR3 rearrangement, sequence reads were collapsed and filtered. For each sample, productive Simpson clonality was calculated by taking the square root of Simpson's diversity index across productive rearrangements. The table was pulled from immuneACCESS by TCRdb, which kept in-frame rearrangements only. Such tables lose some clones; where checked, under half of the loss comes from unresolved V genes, and the rest has no known cause. D and trimming were read from the DNA, whereas the V and J calls and clone size are those reported in that table. The sample contains about 120,000 clones, about 80% of them found a single time. Roughly 10% of the sample goes to the ten largest clones.

Overall study results and their limits: How much clinical and demographic metadata was included differed by source and by participant, and the metadata was provided uncurated.

The collaborating institutions used their own protocols to collect whole blood in K2EDTA tubes. For TCRbeta analysis, collaborators shipped samples in one of three forms: frozen whole blood, isolated PBMCs, or DNA extracted from either of those sample types. Regarding this clone: Its antigen has not been determined. Base qualities are not at hand, and no much larger clone is one base apart.

The sequenced sample consisted of peripheral blood. The TCR originated in a man between 60 and 70 years old with acute or convalescent COVID-19. The chain links TRBV28 with TRBJ1-6; possibly the D gene is TRBD1, per 6 matching bases. DNA sequence: TGTGCCAGCAGGCGCAGGGGTCCCCAAAATTCACCCCTCCACTTT. This yields the protein CASRRRGPQNSPLHF.